The clone carrying this T cell receptor beta chain was seen once. Original handling: It was from reference gene primer amplification that nucleated cell counts were estimated. Sequencing used immunoSEQ multiplex PCR; TCRdb keeps in-frame clones, though not all of them. V, J and clone size are those of that table, while D and trimming were read from the DNA. The data hold some 250,000 clones, with roughly 87% observed a single time. This sample is drawn from a study of blood T cell repertoires in COVID-19. Whole-study context: The United States, Italy and Spain were the sources of the acute and convalescent COVID-19 samples. T cells, B-cell-depleted T cells, or PBMCs supplied cDNA or gDNA.

The CDR3 length is 16 residues. Germline-derived CDR1 and CDR2 are LNHDA and SQIVND (reference sequence). The V end lost 4 bases, the J end lost 1 base, and 14 bases lay between the germline ends. The chain carries TRBV19 and TRBJ1-5, with D perhaps TRBD1 (6 bases). Sequenced material: peripheral blood. The receptor was isolated from a woman in her thirties with acute or convalescent COVID-19. The chain's CDR3 is CASSTTGSGSNQPQHF. The DNA of the CDR3 is TGTGCCAGTAGTACAACAGGGTCGGGGAGCAATCAGCCCCAGCATTTT.